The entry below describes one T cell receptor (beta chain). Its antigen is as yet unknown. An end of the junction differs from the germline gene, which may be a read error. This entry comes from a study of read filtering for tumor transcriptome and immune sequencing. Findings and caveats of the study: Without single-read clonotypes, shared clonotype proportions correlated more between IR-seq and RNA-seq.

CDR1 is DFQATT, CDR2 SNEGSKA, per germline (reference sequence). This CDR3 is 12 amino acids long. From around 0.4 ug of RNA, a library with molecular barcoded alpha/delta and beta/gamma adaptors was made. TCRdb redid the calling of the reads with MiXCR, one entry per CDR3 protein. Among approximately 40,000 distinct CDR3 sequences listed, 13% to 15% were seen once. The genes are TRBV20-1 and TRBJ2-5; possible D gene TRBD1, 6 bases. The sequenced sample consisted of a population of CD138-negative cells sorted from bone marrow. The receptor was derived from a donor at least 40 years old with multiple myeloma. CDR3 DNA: TGCTGTGCTAGGGACAAATTTAAGACCCAGTACTTC. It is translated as CCARDKFKTQYF.